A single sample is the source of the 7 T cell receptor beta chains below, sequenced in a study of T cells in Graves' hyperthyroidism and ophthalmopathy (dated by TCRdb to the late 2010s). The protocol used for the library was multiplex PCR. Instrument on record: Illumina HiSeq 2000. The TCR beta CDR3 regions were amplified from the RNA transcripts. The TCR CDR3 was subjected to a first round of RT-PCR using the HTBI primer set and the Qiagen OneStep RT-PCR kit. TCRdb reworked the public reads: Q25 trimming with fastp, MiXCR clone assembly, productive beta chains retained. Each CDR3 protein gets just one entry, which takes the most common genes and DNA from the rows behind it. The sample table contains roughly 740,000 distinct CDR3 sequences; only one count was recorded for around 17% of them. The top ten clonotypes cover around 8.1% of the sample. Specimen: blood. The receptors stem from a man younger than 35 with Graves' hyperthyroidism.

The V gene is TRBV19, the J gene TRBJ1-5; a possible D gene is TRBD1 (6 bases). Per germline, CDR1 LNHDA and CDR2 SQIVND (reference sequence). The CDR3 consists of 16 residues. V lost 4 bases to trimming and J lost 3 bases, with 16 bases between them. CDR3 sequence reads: CASSKTGSHSNQPQHF. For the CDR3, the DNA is TGTGCCAGTAGTAAAACAGGGTCCCATTCCAATCAGCCCCAGCATTTT.

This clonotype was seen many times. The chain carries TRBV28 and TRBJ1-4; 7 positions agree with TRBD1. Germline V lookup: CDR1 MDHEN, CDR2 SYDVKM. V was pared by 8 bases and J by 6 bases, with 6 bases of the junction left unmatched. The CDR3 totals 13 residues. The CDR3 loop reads CASLSGTDEKLFF. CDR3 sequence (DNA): TGTGCCAGCCTCTCCGGGACAGATGAAAAACTGTTTTTT.

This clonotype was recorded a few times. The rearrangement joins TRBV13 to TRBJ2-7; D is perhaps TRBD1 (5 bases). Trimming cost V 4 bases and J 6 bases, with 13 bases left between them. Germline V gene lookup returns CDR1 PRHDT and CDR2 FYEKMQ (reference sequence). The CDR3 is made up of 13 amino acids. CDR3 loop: CASSWGNSGEQYF. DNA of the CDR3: TGTGCCAGCAGCTGGGGCAATTCAGGCGAGCAGTACTTC.

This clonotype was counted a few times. The CDR3 is CASSLANINYGYTF. CDR3 sequence (DNA): TGTGCCAGCAGTTTAGCGAACATTAACTATGGCTACACCTTC. This rearrangement joins TRBV28 to TRBJ1-2, with D unresolved. Trimming cost V 2 bases and J 1 base, with 8 bases left between them. Germline lookup yields CDR1 MDHEN and CDR2 SYDVKM. CDR3 length: 14 residues.

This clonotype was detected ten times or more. DNA of the CDR3: TGTGCCAGCAGAGTCGTAGCAGGTTTTGCCTACAATGAGCAGTTCTTC. Encoded protein: CASRVVAGFAYNEQFF. The V and J genes are TRBV6-1 and TRBJ2-1; D call uncertain. The CDR3 length is 16 residues. The germline V gene has CDR1 MNHNS and CDR2 SASEGT. V was trimmed by 6 bases and J by 2 bases, leaving 17 bases between them.

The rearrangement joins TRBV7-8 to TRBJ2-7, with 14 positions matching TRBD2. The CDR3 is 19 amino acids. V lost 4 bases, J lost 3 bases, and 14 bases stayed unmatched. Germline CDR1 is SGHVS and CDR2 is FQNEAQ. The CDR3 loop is CASSSFGTSGSQWSYEQYF. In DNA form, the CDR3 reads TGTGCCAGCAGCTCCTTCGGGACTAGCGGGAGCCAGTGGAGCTACGAGCAGTACTTC.

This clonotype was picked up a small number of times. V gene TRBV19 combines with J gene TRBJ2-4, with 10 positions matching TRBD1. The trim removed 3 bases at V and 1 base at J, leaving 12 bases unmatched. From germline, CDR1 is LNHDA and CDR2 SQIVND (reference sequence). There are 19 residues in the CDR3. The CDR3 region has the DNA TGTGCCAGTAGTATCGGGCCGGGACAGGGGTACCTGGCCAAAAACATTCAGTACTTC. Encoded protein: CASSIGPGQGYLAKNIQYF.